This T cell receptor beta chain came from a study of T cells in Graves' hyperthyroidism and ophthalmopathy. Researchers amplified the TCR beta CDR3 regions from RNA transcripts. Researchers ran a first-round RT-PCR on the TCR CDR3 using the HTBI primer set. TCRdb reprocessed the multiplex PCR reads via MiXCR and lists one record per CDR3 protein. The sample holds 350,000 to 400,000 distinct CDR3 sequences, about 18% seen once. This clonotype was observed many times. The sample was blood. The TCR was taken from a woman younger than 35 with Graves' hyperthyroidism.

This chain's CDR3 is CASSLKQGRGPQETQYF. CDR3 bases: TGTGCCAGCAGTCTCAAACAGGGTCGGGGACCCCAAGAGACCCAGTACTTC. The rearrangement joins TRBV28 to TRBJ2-5; tentative D call: TRBD1 (6 bases). Germline V lookup: CDR1 MDHEN, CDR2 SYDVKM. The CDR3 totals 17 residues. V gave up 5 bases and J gave up 1 base, with 20 bases separating them.